This T cell receptor (beta chain) was identified during a study of T-cell memory formation after mild COVID-19. Points from the study as a whole: Contracting CD8+ clones were enriched in EMRA, CD4+ mainly in CM and EM. There was a balanced CD4/CD8 profile in clones contracting day 15 to 85, and later expanders leaned CD4+.

TCRdb called the 5' RACE reads again in MiXCR, with one record for every CDR3 protein. The sample comprises fewer than 350,000 distinct CDR3 sequences, about a sixth of which are singletons, and 23% rests with the top ten. V was cut by 9 bases and J by 3 bases, with 20 bases left in between. Looked up from germline, CDR1 is SGHRS and CDR2 is YFSETQ. The CDR3 runs to 15 residues. As to this clonotype: Its antigen remains unidentified.

The sequence was collected from a man between 18 and 35 years old who had mild COVID-19 (a few samples of this study predate the infection). Cell type and time point are not known. Sequencing was performed on PBMCs or a T cell subset sorted from them (not recorded which). The chain has TRBV5-1 and TRBJ2-3; D perhaps matches TRBD1 (6 bases). CDR3 loop: CATTNGTLRTDTQYF. The DNA for the CDR3 is TGCGCCACCACAAACGGGACATTGAGGACAGATACGCAGTATTTT. The full variable domain, with the rest looked up from reference TRBV5-1 and TRBJ2-3, is KAGVTQTPRYLIKTRGQQVTLSCSPISGHRSVSWYQQTPGQGLQFLFEYFSETQRNKGNFPGRFSGRQFSNSRSEMNVSTLELGDSALYLCATTNGTLRTDTQYFGPGTRLTVL.